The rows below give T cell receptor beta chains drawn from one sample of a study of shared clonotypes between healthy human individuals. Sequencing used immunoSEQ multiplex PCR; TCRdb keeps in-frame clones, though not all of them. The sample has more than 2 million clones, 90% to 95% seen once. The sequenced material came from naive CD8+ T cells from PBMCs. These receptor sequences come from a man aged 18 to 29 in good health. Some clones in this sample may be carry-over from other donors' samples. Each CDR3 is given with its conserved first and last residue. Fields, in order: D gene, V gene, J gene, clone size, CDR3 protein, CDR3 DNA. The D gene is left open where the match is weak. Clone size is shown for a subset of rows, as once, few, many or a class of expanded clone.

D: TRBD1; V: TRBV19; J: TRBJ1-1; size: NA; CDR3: CASLTGEMNTEAFF; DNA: TGTGCCAGCTTGACAGGGGAGATGAACACTGAAGCTTTCTTT
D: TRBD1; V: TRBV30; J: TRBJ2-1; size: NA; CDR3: CAWKEGQGAVEQFF; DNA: TGTGCCTGGAAAGAGGGACAGGGGGCCGTTGAGCAGTTCTTC
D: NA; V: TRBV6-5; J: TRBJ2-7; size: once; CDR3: CASSYGRETGYYEQYF; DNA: TGTGCCAGCAGTTATGGTAGGGAGACGGGATACTACGAGCAGTACTTC
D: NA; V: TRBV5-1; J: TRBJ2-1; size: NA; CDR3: CASSLEGRSSYNEQFF; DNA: TGCGCCAGCAGCTTGGAGGGCCGAAGCTCCTACAATGAGCAGTTCTTC
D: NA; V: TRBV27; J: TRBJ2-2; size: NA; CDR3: CASRQWRNTGELFF; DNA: TGTGCCAGCAGGCAGTGGCGGAACACCGGGGAGCTGTTTTTT
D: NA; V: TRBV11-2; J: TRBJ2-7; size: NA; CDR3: CASSTRNYEQYF; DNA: TGTGCCAGCAGCACTCGAAACTACGAGCAGTACTTC
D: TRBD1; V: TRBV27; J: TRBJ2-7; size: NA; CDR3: CASSPGGGQGAFLYYEQYF; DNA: TGTGCCAGCAGTCCGGGTGGGGGACAGGGGGCATTTCTATATTACGAGCAGTACTTC
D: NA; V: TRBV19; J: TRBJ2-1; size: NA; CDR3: CASSPPWEEQFF; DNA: TGTGCCAGTAGTCCACCTTGGGAAGAGCAGTTCTTC
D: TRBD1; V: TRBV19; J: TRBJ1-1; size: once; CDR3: CASSLQGMGTEAFF; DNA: TGTGCCAGTAGTTTACAGGGGATGGGCACTGAAGCTTTCTTT
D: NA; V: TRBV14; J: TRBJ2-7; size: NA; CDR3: CASSQVVGESHEQYF; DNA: TGTGCCAGCAGCCAAGTAGTGGGGGAGTCCCACGAGCAGTACTTC
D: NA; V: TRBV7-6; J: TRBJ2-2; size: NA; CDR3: CASSPPGTGELFF; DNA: TGTGCCAGCAGCCCCCCCGGCACCGGGGAGCTGTTTTTT
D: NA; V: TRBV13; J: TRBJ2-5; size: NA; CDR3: CASSLLKGDGTQYF; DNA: TGTGCCAGCAGCTTATTGAAAGGGGACGGGACCCAGTACTTC
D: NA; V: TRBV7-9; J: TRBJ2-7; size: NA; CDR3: CASSLEGSTEQYF; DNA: TGTGCCAGCAGCTTAGAGGGTAGTACCGAGCAGTACTTC
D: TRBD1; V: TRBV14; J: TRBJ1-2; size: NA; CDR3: CASSQGRTGVYGYTF; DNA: TGTGCCAGCAGCCAAGGAAGGACAGGGGTTTATGGCTACACCTTC
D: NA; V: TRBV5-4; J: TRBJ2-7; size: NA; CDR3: CASSPRGSYEQYF; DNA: TGTGCCAGCAGCCCAAGGGGATCCTACGAGCAGTACTTC
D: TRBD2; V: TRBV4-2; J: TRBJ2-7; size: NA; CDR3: CASSPSPVAGDRAYEQYF; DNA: TGTGCCAGCAGCCCAAGTCCGGTAGCGGGAGATAGGGCCTACGAGCAGTACTTC
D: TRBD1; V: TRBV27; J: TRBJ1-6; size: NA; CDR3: CASSLPRGQGLNSPLHF; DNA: TGTGCCAGCAGTTTACCCCGCGGACAGGGTTTGAATTCACCCCTCCACTTT
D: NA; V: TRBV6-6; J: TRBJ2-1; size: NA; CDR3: CASMSVYNEQFF; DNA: TGTGCCAGCATGTCAGTCTACAATGAGCAGTTCTTC
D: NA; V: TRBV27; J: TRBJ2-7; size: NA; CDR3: CASSSRTTEGEQYF; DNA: TGTGCCAGCAGTTCGAGGACTACCGAGGGAGAGCAGTACTTC
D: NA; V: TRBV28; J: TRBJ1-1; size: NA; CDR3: CASSSTGWEGRTEAFF; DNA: TGTGCCAGCAGTTCCACCGGGTGGGAAGGGAGGACTGAAGCTTTCTTT
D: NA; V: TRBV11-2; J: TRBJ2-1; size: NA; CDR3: CASSTGSGRRGYNEQFF; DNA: TGTGCCAGCAGCACGGGCTCGGGACGGAGGGGTTACAATGAGCAGTTCTTC
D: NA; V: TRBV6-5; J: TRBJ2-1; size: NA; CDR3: CASSYSNEQFF; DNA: TGTGCCAGCAGTTATTCAAATGAGCAGTTCTTC
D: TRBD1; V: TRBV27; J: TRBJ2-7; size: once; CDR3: CASSFFQGAPYEQYF; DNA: TGTGCCAGCAGTTTTTTCCAGGGGGCCCCCTACGAGCAGTACTTC
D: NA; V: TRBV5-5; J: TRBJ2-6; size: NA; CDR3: CASSVTQTGANVLTF; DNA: TGTGCCAGCAGCGTTACACAAACTGGGGCCAACGTCCTGACTTTC
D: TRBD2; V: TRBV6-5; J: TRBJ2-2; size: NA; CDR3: CASSWATSGNTGELFF; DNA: TGTGCCAGCAGTTGGGCGACTAGCGGGAACACCGGGGAGCTGTTTTTT
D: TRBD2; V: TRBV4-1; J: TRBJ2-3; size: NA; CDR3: CASSQPTSGITDTQYF; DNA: TGCGCCAGCAGCCAACCGACTAGCGGGATCACAGATACGCAGTATTTT
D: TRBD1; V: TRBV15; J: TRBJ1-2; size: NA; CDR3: CATSRGTGGNYGYTF; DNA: TGTGCCACCAGCAGGGGGACAGGGGGTAACTATGGCTACACCTTC